This T cell receptor beta chain was captured by sequencing in a study of prognosis after radiotherapy for stage I lung cancer. Study-level information: The biologically effective dose of the SBRT radiotherapy was at least 100 Gy, given over 3 to 5 fractions. Distant metastases arose in a few patients, median approximately seven months post-radiotherapy; around 15 had no significant progression. General study findings and limits: Gene usage, both TRBV and TRBJ, reportedly differed between patients with metastases and patients without them.

This clonotype was found a few times. What it binds is unknown. CDR3 length: 13 residues. CDR1 and CDR2 from the germline V gene are MDHEN and SYDVKM. The V end lost 5 bases, the J end lost 1 base, and 8 bases lay between the germline ends. Two-round multiplex PCR amplified TCR beta CDR3 from genomic DNA. Initially, in first-round PCR, primers specific to each TRBV and TRBJ gene were used. The second round, a PCR step, used universal primers. TCRdb re-called the multiplex PCR reads with MiXCR, one entry per CDR3 protein. In the table there are about 51,000 distinct CDR3 sequences, 30% to 35% of which are singletons.

The chain combines TRBV28 with TRBJ2-5; the D is unclear. This sample comprised PBMCs, obtained before or after stereotactic body radiation therapy (not recorded which). The TCR was taken from a donor over 45 with non-small cell lung cancer. The CDR3 protein is CASSPGGQETQYF. In DNA form, the CDR3 reads TGTGCCAGCAGTCCCGGCGGCCAAGAGACCCAGTACTTC.